This T cell receptor (beta chain) was found in a study of blood T cell repertoires in COVID-19. Study summary: Sites across the United States, Italy and Spain contributed samples from acute and convalescent COVID-19. PBMCs, B-cell-depleted T cells, or T cells provided the cDNA or gDNA that made up the material.

Authors' methods: The assay estimated nucleated cells by amplifying reference gene primers. Method: immunoSEQ multiplex PCR; TCRdb's copy keeps in-frame clones and lacks some. From that table come the V and J calls and clone size; the DNA was used to work out D and trimming. Of roughly 190,000 clones in the sample, roughly 76% are singletons; the top ten hold roughly 9.6%. Per the germline V gene, CDR1 is SGHRS and CDR2 is YFSETQ. CDR3 size: 15 residues. The ends lost 5 bases at V and 6 bases at J; junction bases unmatched: 12. Seattle enrolled patients during active infection and tracked them longitudinally.

The source is a woman aged 35 to 49 with COVID-19, enrolled during active disease. The chain recombines TRBV5-1 with TRBJ1-2; TRBD1 matches at 8 bases. The specimen was peripheral blood. CDR3 in DNA: TGCGCCAGCAGTCTAACCGGACAGGGTGGCGATGGCTACACCTTC. Translation gives CASSLTGQGGDGYTF.